This T cell receptor (beta chain) came from a study of T cell repertoires in cytomegalovirus infection. Each CDR3 protein gets one entry after TCRdb re-called the reads with MiXCR. The sample lists hundreds of thousands of distinct CDR3 sequences; 15% to 20% were seen once. Germline lookup yields CDR1 MNHEY and CDR2 SMNVEV (reference sequence). This CDR3 has 14 residues. The V end lost 5 bases, the J end lost 6 bases, and 14 bases lay between the germline ends. The rearrangement joins TRBV27 to TRBJ1-5, with D possibly being TRBD1 (6 bases). The receptor was isolated from a human donor in good health (CMV status not recorded). Some clones in this sample may be carry-over from other donors' samples. The sample consisted of PBMCs. CDR3 sequence: CASSRPGRGQPQHF. The DNA of the CDR3 is TGTGCCAGCAGTCGACCGGGCAGGGGTCAGCCCCAGCATTTT.